The sequence of this T cell receptor beta chain was determined in a study of shared clonotypes between healthy human individuals. Looking at the study overall: Three plates each covered CD4 naive and memory; CD8 naive two, CD8 memory one.

V shed 3 bases and J 3 bases; nucleotides not matched to a gene: 7. Germline loops: CDR1 LNHDA, CDR2 SQIVND (reference sequence). This CDR3 has 17 residues. Cells designated naive CD8 were CD45RO-negative and were positively selected for CCR7, with terminally differentiated effector memory CD45RA+ cells excluded. An even split of each subset's genomic DNA across several immunoSEQ plates was performed. In the authors' workflow: Junction-only immunoSEQ data arrived without quality scores, meaning filtering differed. The method was immunoSEQ multiplex PCR; TCRdb's version includes in-frame clones alone and lacks a portion of them. The V and J calls and clone size are taken from that table; D and trimming were inferred from the DNA. Seen here are about 2 million clones, just under 95% observed once, and the top ten hold roughly 1%.

Sequencing was performed on naive CD8+ T cells sorted from blood. The chain combines TRBV19 with TRBJ2-6; 8 positions agree with TRBD1. This receptor was obtained from a man aged 18 to 30 in good health. The CDR3 protein is CASSIGQGAYGANVLTF. CDR3 coding DNA: TGTGCCAGTAGTATCGGGCAGGGGGCTTATGGGGCCAACGTCCTGACTTTC.